This section outlines one T cell receptor (beta chain) sequence together with its context. Its cognate antigen has yet to be identified. No base quality information exists; no much larger clone differs at one position. The sample is drawn from a study of blood T cell repertoires in COVID-19 (dated by TCRdb to between 2020 and 2021). With regard to the full study: Collaborator samples came from the United States, Italy and Spain and covered acute and convalescent phases of COVID-19. Deeply sampled blood TCRbeta repertoires from subjects exposed to, actively infected with, or recovered from COVID-19 were included in the dataset. Where available, HLA class I and class II types were obtained from metadata supplied by the sample provider rather than from assay-based typing. A de-identified subject ID, COVID-19 status, age in years and sex were almost always included in the sample metadata. A freely available public database, intended as a resource for researchers studying the immune response to SARS-CoV-2, is where the repertoires were released. Samples came from the ongoing ImmuneRACE study (first 160 participants) plus 1,254 subjects from 6 global collaborators. The material from the prospective study consisted of cDNA or gDNA derived from T cells, B-cell-depleted T cells, or PBMCs.

Collaborating institutions collected whole blood in K2EDTA tubes following their own protocols. For TCRbeta analysis, collaborators shipped samples in one of three forms: frozen whole blood, isolated PBMCs, or DNA extracted from either of those sample types. What the authors observed across the whole study: The amount of clinical and demographic metadata varied by source and participant and was provided uncurated.

CDR1 and CDR2 are drawn from the germline V gene: WSHSY, SAAADI. There are 13 amino acids in the CDR3, from cysteine to phenylalanine inclusive. CDR3 DNA only is kept here, 39 bases in frame from base 1. V was cut back by 4 bases and J by 4 bases, leaving a gap of 11 bases between them. TCRbeta CDR3 regions were amplified from genomic DNA by means of the immunoSEQ Assay, a bias-controlled multiplex PCR. Regarding the original processing steps: Within the assay, amplification of reference gene primers was used to estimate how many nucleated cells each sample contained. To quantify the absolute abundance of each unique TCRbeta CDR3 rearrangement, sequence reads were collapsed and filtered. Productive Simpson clonality was computed per sample as the square root of Simpson's diversity index over productive rearrangements. TCRdb carries this immuneACCESS record with in-frame sequences only. Its versions omit some clonotypes, under half of them owing to an unresolved V gene in the studies checked, with the rest unexplained. V and J calls and clone size are copied from that table; D and trimming were computed from the DNA. Present in this sample are about 35,000 clones, around 88% of which were seen just once. The top ten clonotypes cover roughly 4.5% of the sample.

The rearranged chain carries TRBV10-2 and TRBJ2-7, with no confidently assigned D gene. The clonotype originates from a woman in her seventies with active COVID-19. Sequenced: peripheral blood. The CDR3 here reads CASSVEDRYEQYF. The base sequence is TGCGCCAGCAGTGTAGAGGATAGGTACGAGCAGTACTTC.